Described below is a single T cell receptor beta chain sequence and its context. Its antigen remains unidentified. The identical CDR3 is also encoded by other nucleotide sequences in the sample. Chemo-refractory metastatic non-small-cell lung cancer patients were treated with focal radiation plus CTLA-4 blockade with ipilimumab. This sample is part of a study of radiotherapy plus CTLA-4 blockade in lung cancer. Background on the study: Objective response was observed in roughly a sixth of patients, and disease control in approximately 33%. Broader study findings: In blood, early T cell clone dynamics reportedly predicted response best, together with interferon-beta.

The germline CDR1 and CDR2 sequences are SGHDN and FVKESK. V was pared by 4 bases and J by 3 bases, with 5 bases of the junction left unmatched. The CDR3 has 14 residues. TCRdb's copy holds only in-frame clones and misses some; the assay was immunoSEQ multiplex PCR. Of roughly 30,000 clones in the sample, about 76% were seen once. The input for sequencing was peripheral blood, taken from a patient treated with radiotherapy plus ipilimumab. The J gene is TRBJ1-1, the V gene TRBV14, with 7 nucleotides matching TRBD1. This TCR derives from a human donor with non-small cell lung cancer that progressed on radiotherapy plus ipilimumab. The CDR3 loop reads CASSPDREDTEAFF. The CDR3 DNA reads as TGTGCCAGCAGCCCCGACAGGGAGGACACTGAAGCTTTCTTT. Variable domain in full (rest from reference TRBV14 and TRBJ1-1): EAGVTQFPSHSVIEKGQTVTLRCDPISGHDNLYWYRRVMGKEIKFLLHFVKESKQDESGMPNNRFLAERTGGTYSTLKVQPAELEDSGVYFCASSPDREDTEAFFGQGTRLTVV.